One and the same sample provided the 23 T cell receptor beta chains below, sequenced in a study of OX40 agonist ivuxolimab in advanced cancers. The table came from immunoSEQ multiplex PCR; TCRdb's copy has only in-frame clones and leaves some out. The profile shows tens of thousands of clones, around 80% of them singletons. Specimen: CD4+ or CD8+ T cells sorted from blood, collected in a trial of the OX40 agonist ivuxolimab. The receptors come from an adult with an advanced solid tumor such as melanoma, head and neck, liver or kidney cancer.

The chain combines TRBV29-1 with TRBJ1-2; D remains unclear. CDR3 length equals 11 residues. Germline CDR1 is SQVTM and CDR2 is ANQGSEA. V lost 6 bases and J 4 bases, leaving 9 bases between the germline ends. CDR3 sequence: CSVADTYGYTF. The CDR3 DNA reads TGCAGCGTCGCAGACACCTATGGCTACACCTTC.

The chain links TRBV7-9 to TRBJ2-1; D is unclear. In germline, CDR1 is SEHNR, CDR2 FQNEAQ (reference sequence). The CDR3 runs to 15 residues. Trimming left V 1 base short and J 8 bases short, with 15 bases between. CDR3 sequence reads: CASSLVGSRTDEQFF. The CDR3 region has the DNA TGTGCCAGCAGCTTAGTGGGCTCCCGCACAGATGAGCAGTTCTTC.

The chain uses TRBV10-3 and TRBJ1-1, with 7 bases fitting TRBD1. Per the germline V gene, CDR1 is ENHRY and CDR2 is SYGVKD. The CDR3 is made up of 14 amino acids. J lost 1 base, V lost 7 bases, and 6 bases had no gene match. The CDR3 DNA sequence: TGTGCCATCACCGCAGGGGGAGAGAACACTGAAGCTTTCTTT. This encodes CAITAGGENTEAFF.

The chain uses TRBV6-1 and TRBJ1-1, with TRBD1 identical over 8 bases. There are 14 residues in the CDR3. Per germline, CDR1 MNHNS and CDR2 SASEGT. V trimming: 7 bases; J trimming: 6 bases; junction bases outside the gene matches: 10. The CDR3 reads CASILDRASAEAFF. The CDR3 DNA is TGTGCCAGCATCCTGGACAGGGCAAGTGCTGAAGCTTTCTTT.

The chain recombines TRBV7-8 with TRBJ2-1, with 9 bases that match TRBD1. V trimming: 5 bases; J trimming: 13 bases; junction bases outside the gene matches: 9. This CDR3 comprises 13 residues. Germline CDR1 and CDR2: SGHVS and FQNEAQ. CDR3 DNA: TGTGCCAGCAGCGGGCCGGGACAGGGTCTTCAGTTCTTC. Translating gives CASSGPGQGLQFF.

The rearrangement joins TRBV18 to TRBJ2-3; D is unresolved. Germline-derived CDR1 and CDR2 are KGHSH and LQKENI. There are 12 residues in the CDR3. V was trimmed by 2 bases and J by 5 bases, leaving 5 bases between them. CDR3 protein: CASSPVGDTQYF. The CDR3 DNA sequence: TGTGCCAGCTCACCAGTGGGAGATACGCAGTATTTT.

The J gene is TRBJ1-3, the V gene TRBV5-1; no clear D gene. Germline V lookup: CDR1 SGHRS, CDR2 YFSETQ. V was trimmed by 0 bases and J by 7 bases, leaving 23 bases between them. CDR3 size: 18 residues. The CDR3 loop is CASSLGGLGLFSANTIYF. CDR3 in DNA: TGCGCCAGCAGCTTGGGGGGTCTCGGACTCTTCAGCGCTAACACCATATATTTT.

This clone was counted a few times. The rearrangement links TRBV5-6 to TRBJ2-3, with 8 bases fitting TRBD2. This CDR3 comprises 15 residues. The J segment lost 6 bases and the V segment lost 2 bases, leaving 8 bases of the junction unmatched. Germline V gene sequence: CDR1 SGHDT, CDR2 YYEEEE. The CDR3 coding sequence is TGTGCCAGCAGCTTAGCGGGGGTGGGCGGGGATACGCAGTATTTT. Translating gives CASSLAGVGGDTQYF.

The chain links TRBV2 to TRBJ1-5; D uncertain. V was pared by 4 bases and J by 3 bases, with 7 bases between. The CDR3 totals 13 residues. The V gene's germline CDR1 is SNHLY and CDR2 FYNNEI. CDR3 in amino acids: CASSVSYNQPQHF. In DNA form, the CDR3 reads TGTGCCAGCAGTGTTAGCTACAATCAGCCCCAGCATTTT. Full variable domain (missing parts from reference TRBV2 and TRBJ1-5): EPEVTQTPSHQVTQMGQEVILRCVPISNHLYFYWYRQILGQKVEFLVSFYNNEISEKSEIFDDQFSVERPDGSNFTLKIRSTKLEDSAMYFCASSVSYNQPQHFGDGTRLSIL.

The chain links TRBV25-1 to TRBJ1-2; D is unresolved. CDR1 and CDR2 (germline): MGHDK, SYGVNS. This CDR3 contains 15 residues. Trimming removed 0 bases at V and 4 bases at J, with 12 bases between. CDR3 sequence (DNA): TGTGCCAGCAGTGAATATTTTGTCCCTATCTATGGCTACACCTTC. It yields the protein CASSEYFVPIYGYTF.

The chain joins TRBV2 to TRBJ2-5; D unresolved. CDR3 size: 14 residues. CDR1 and CDR2 (germline): SNHLY, FYNNEI. Trimming took 7 bases from V and 5 from J, leaving 17 bases between them. In DNA form, the CDR3 reads TGTGCCAGCAAAAGATTACAAGGTGGGGAGACCCAGTACTTC. This gives the protein CASKRLQGGETQYF.

This clone came up once. This chain links TRBV7-8 with TRBJ1-1, with D tentatively TRBD1 (5 bases). With 2 bases removed from V and 5 bases from J, the gap between germline ends came to 15 bases. Germline CDR1 and CDR2: SGHVS and FQNEAQ. This CDR3 region has 15 residues. The CDR3 nucleotides read TGTGCCAGCAGCTTAATCTTGGTAGGGGAAACTGAAGCTTTCTTT. This translates into CASSLILVGETEAFF.

The chain employs TRBV5-1 and TRBJ2-3, with 7 positions matching TRBD1. V was pared by 3 bases and J by 5 bases, with 6 bases of the junction left unmatched. The V gene's germline CDR1 is SGHRS and CDR2 YFSETQ. CDR3 size: 14 residues. CDR3 sequence reads: CASSSQGMVDTQYF. CDR3 bases: TGCGCCAGCAGCTCACAGGGGATGGTAGATACGCAGTATTTT.

This clone was observed a few times. The V and J genes are TRBV6-6 and TRBJ1-2; D is unresolved. The CDR3 contains 12 residues. Germline lookup yields CDR1 MNHNY and CDR2 SVGAGI (reference sequence). The ends were cut back, 5 bases at V and 6 bases at J, with 10 bases in the middle. CDR3 sequence (DNA): TGTGCCAGCAGTGATCGGGGTAATGGCTACACCTTC. The encoded protein is CASSDRGNGYTF.

This clone was counted a single time. This rearrangement joins TRBV10-3 to TRBJ2-7, with 8 bases matching TRBD1. This CDR3 region has 12 residues. With V trimmed by 9 bases and J by 7 bases, 8 bases remained unmatched. The V gene's germline CDR1 is ENHRY and CDR2 SYGVKD. CDR3 sequence: CAIGTGGGEQYF. For the CDR3, the DNA is TGTGCCATTGGGACAGGAGGGGGGGAGCAGTACTTC.

In its sample, this clone is medium-sized. The CDR3 reads CAWMRSMNTEAFF. The DNA for the CDR3 is TGTGCCTGGATGAGGAGCATGAACACTGAAGCTTTCTTT. The rearrangement links TRBV30 to TRBJ1-1, with unresolved D. This CDR3 has 13 amino acids. The germline V gene has CDR1 GTSNPN and CDR2 SVGIG (reference sequence). V gave up 4 bases and J gave up 0 bases, with 9 bases separating them. The entire variable domain, with the rest obtained from reference TRBV30 and TRBJ1-1, is as follows: SQTIHQWPATLVQPVGSPLSLECTVEGTSNPNLYWYRQAAGRGLQLLFYSVGIGQISSEVPQNLSASRPQDRQFILSSKKLLLSDSGFYLCAWMRSMNTEAFFGQGTRLTVV.

The chain is built from TRBV6-1 and TRBJ2-1, with 7 bases identical to TRBD2. Germline V lookup: CDR1 MNHNS, CDR2 SASEGT. CDR3 length equals 15 residues. The J segment lost 8 bases and the V segment lost 0 bases, leaving 7 bases of the junction unmatched. The CDR3: CASSEAPLAVHEQFF. As DNA, the CDR3 is TGTGCCAGCAGTGAAGCGCCTCTAGCGGTTCATGAGCAGTTCTTC.

The V call is TRBV6-5, the J call TRBJ2-7; 7 bases are shared with TRBD1. Unmatched junction bases numbered 11, after V lost 6 bases and J lost 6 bases. The germline CDR1 and CDR2 sequences are MNHEY and SVGAGI. CDR3 length: 14 residues. Here the CDR3 DNA reads TGTGCCAGCAGGACACAGGGGAACCCATCCGAGCAGTACTTC. Amino acids: CASRTQGNPSEQYF.

The genes are TRBV28 and TRBJ2-5, with 7 bases identical to TRBD2. V trimming: 5 bases; J trimming: 3 bases; junction bases outside the gene matches: 3. CDR1 and CDR2 (germline): MDHEN, SYDVKM. The CDR3 length is 13 residues. The CDR3 sequence is CASSSGLEETQYF. The CDR3 DNA reads TGTGCCAGCAGTAGCGGACTAGAAGAGACCCAGTACTTC.

This chain uses TRBV4-1 with TRBJ1-1, with 7 bases that match TRBD1. CDR3 length equals 16 residues. V lost 2 bases, J lost 1 base, and 7 bases stayed unmatched. The germline V gene has CDR1 MGHRA and CDR2 YSYEKL. As DNA, the CDR3 is TGCGCCAGCAGCCAATTAACCGGGACAGAGAACACTGAAGCTTTCTTT. Protein: CASSQLTGTENTEAFF.

This clone was seen many times. This rearrangement joins TRBV10-2 to TRBJ1-4; D gene uncertain. This CDR3 region has 15 residues. The V end lost 5 bases, the J end lost 0 bases, and 10 bases lay between the germline ends. Germline loops: CDR1 WSHSY, CDR2 SAAADI. In nucleotides, the CDR3 is TGCGCCAGCAGTCGCGGATCTGCAACTAATGAAAAACTGTTTTTT. Encoded protein: CASSRGSATNEKLFF.

CDR3 in DNA: TGCGCCAGCAGCGATCTAGCGGGGCGGGAGACCCAGTACTTC. This translates into CASSDLAGRETQYF. This chain connects TRBV5-1 to TRBJ2-5; 9 positions match TRBD2. V lost 4 bases, J lost 5 bases, and 6 bases stayed unmatched. CDR1 is SGHRS, CDR2 YFSETQ, per germline. The CDR3 has 14 residues.

The rearrangement links TRBV4-1 to TRBJ1-5; TRBD1 matches 11 bases. The CDR3 is 16 amino acids. CDR1 and CDR2 from the germline V gene are MGHRA and YSYEKL. V trimming: 4 bases; J trimming: 0 bases; junction bases outside the gene matches: 2. The CDR3 DNA is TGCGCCAGCAGCCCAGGGACAGGGGGTAGCAATCAGCCCCAGCATTTT. Residues: CASSPGTGGSNQPQHF.